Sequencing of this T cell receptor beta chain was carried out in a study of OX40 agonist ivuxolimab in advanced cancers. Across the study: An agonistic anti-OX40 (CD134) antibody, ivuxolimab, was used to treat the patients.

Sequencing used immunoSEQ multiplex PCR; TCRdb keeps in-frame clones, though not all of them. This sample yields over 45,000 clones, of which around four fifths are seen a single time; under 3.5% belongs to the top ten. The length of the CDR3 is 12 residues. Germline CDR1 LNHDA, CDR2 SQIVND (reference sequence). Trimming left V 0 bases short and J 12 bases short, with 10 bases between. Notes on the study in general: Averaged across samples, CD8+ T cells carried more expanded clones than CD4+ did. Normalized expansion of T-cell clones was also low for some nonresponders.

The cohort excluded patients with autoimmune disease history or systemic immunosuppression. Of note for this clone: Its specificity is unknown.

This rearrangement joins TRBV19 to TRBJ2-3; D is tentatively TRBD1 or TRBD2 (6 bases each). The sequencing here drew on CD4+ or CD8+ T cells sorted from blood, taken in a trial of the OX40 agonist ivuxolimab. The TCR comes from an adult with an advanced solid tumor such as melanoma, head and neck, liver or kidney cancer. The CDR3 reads CASSIERGPQYF. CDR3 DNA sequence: TGTGCCAGTAGTATAGAACGGGGGCCCCAGTATTTT.